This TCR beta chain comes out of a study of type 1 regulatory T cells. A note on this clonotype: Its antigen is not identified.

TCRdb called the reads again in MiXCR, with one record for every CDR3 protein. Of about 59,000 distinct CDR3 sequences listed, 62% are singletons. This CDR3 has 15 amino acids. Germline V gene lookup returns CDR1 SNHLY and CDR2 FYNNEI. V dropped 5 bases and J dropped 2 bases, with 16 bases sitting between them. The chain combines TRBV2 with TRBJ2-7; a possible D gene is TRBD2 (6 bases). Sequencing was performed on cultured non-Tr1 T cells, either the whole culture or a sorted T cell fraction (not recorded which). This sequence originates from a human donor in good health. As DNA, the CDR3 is TGTGCCAGCAGTAACCCGGGACTGGGGACCTACGAGCAGTACTTC. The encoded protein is CASSNPGLGTYEQYF.